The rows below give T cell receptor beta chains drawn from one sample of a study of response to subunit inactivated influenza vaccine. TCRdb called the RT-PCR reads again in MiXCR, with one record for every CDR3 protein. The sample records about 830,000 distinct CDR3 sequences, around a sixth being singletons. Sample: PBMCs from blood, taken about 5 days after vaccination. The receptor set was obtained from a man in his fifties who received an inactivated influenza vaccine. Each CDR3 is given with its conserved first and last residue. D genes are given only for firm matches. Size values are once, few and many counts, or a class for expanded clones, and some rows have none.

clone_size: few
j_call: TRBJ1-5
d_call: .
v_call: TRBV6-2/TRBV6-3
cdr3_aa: CASSYYPPDFRSNQPQHF
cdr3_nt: TGTGCCAGCAGTTACTACCCACCGGACTTTAGGAGCAATCAGCCCCAGCATTTT

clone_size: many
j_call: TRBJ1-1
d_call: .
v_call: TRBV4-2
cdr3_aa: CASSQEANTEAFF
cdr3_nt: TGTGCCAGCAGCCAAGAAGCGAACACTGAAGCTTTCTTT

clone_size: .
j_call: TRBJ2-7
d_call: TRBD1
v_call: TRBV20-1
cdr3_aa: CSARDPGRGLLEQYF
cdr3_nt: TGCAGTGCTAGAGATCCCGGCAGGGGGCTTCTCGAGCAGTACTTC

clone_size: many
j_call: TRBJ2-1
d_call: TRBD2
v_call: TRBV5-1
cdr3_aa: CASSTSGRGNEQFF
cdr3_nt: TGCGCCAGTTCGACTAGCGGGAGAGGTAATGAGCAGTTCTTC

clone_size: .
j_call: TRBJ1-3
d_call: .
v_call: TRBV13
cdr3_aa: CASSLEGRGRLSGNTIYF
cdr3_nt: TGTGCCAGCAGCTTAGAGGGGCGGGGCCGACTCTCTGGAAACACCATATATTTT

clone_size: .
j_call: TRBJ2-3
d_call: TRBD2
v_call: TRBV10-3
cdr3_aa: CAISEGASGPTDTQYF
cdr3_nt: TGTGCCATCAGTGAGGGGGCTAGCGGACCCACAGATACGCAGTATTTT

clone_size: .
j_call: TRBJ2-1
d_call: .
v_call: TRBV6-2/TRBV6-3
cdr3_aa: CASSYSRYEQFF
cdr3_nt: TGTGCCAGCAGTTACTCGAGATATGAGCAGTTCTTC

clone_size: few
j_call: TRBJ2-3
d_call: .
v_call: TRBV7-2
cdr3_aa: CASSLRLVRYTQYF
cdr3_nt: TGTGCCAGCAGCTTACGACTAGTTAGGTATACGCAGTATTTT

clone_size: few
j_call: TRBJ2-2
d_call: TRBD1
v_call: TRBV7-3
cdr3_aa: CASSKTGSTGELFF
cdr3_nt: TGTGCCAGCAGCAAGACAGGGTCCACCGGGGAGCTGTTTTTT

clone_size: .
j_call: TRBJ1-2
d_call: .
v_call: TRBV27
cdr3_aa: CASSFDGSRGYTF
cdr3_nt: TGTGCCAGCAGTTTTGACGGGTCTAGGGGCTACACCTTC

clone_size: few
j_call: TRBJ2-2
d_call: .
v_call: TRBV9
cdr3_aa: CASSVVVNTGELFF
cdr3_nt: TGTGCCAGCAGCGTAGTAGTGAACACCGGGGAGCTGTTTTTT

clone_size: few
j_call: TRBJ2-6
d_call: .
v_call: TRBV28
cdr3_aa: CASSTVPSGANVLTF
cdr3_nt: TGTGCCAGCAGCACCGTACCCTCTGGGGCCAACGTCCTGACTTTC

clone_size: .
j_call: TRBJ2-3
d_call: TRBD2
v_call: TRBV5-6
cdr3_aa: CGSSFLILWTRHPDTQYF
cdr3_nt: TGTGGCAGCAGCTTCCTTATCCTCTGGACTAGGCATCCAGATACGCAGTATTTT

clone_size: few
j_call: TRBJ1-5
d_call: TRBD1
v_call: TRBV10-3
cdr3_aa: CATGDRDQPQHF
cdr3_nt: TGTGCCACCGGCGACAGGGATCAGCCCCAGCATTTT

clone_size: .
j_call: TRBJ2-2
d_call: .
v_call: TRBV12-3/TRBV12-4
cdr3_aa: CASSLALGDSGELFF
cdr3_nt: TGTGCCAGCAGTTTAGCTTTAGGGGACTCCGGGGAGCTGTTTTTT

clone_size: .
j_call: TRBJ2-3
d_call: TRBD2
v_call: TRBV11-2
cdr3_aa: CASSSTSGGANTQYF
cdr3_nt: TGTGCCAGCAGCTCGACTAGCGGGGGGGCAAATACGCAGTATTTT

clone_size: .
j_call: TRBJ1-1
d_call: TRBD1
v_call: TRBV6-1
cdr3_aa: CASSDWLGGGQAFF
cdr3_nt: TGTGCCAGCAGTGATTGGTTGGGAGGGGGCCAAGCTTTCTTT

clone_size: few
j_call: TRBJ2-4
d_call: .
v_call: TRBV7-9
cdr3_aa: CASNSAPKNIQYF
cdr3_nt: TGTGCCAGCAACTCAGCGCCCAAAAACATTCAGTACTTC

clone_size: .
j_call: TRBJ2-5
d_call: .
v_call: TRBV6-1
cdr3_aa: CASSEAPGTRRETQYF
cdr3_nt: TGTGCCAGCAGTGAAGCGCCAGGGACTCGGAGGGAGACCCAGTACTTC

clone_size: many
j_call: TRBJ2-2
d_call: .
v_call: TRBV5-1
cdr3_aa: CASTPFSTNTGELFF
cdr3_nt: TGCGCCAGCACCCCCTTTTCGACGAACACCGGGGAGCTGTTTTTT

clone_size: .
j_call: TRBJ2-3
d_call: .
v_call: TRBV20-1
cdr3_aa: CSARSLDSTDTQYF
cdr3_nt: TGCAGTGCTAGATCGTTAGATAGCACAGATACGCAGTATTTT

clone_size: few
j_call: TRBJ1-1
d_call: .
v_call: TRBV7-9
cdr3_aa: CASSSHPPGTRNTEAFF
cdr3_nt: TGTGCCAGCAGCTCGCATCCGCCCGGGACAAGAAACACTGAAGCTTTCTTT

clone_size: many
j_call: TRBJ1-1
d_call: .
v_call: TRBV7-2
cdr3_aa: CASSRTGTEAFF
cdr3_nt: TGTGCCAGCAGCCGGACGGGGACTGAAGCTTTCTTT

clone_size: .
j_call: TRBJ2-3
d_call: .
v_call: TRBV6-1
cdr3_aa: CASVRILGDTQYF
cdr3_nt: TGTGCCAGCGTCCGTATTTTGGGAGATACGCAGTATTTT

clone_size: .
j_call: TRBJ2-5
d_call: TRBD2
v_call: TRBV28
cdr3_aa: CASTLAGVEETQYF
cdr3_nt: TGTGCCAGCACTTTAGCGGGGGTTGAGGAGACCCAGTACTTC

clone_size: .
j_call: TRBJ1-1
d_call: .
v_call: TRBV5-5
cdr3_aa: CASSFFGDRGTEAFF
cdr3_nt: TGTGCCAGCAGCTTCTTCGGGGACCGGGGCACTGAAGCTTTCTTT

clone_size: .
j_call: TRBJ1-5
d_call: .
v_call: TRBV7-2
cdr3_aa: CASSLVGGEKQPQHF
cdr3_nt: TGTGCCAGCAGCCTCGTAGGGGGAGAGAAGCAGCCCCAGCATTTT

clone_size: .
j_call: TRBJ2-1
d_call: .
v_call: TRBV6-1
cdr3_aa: CASSLTARGDEQFF
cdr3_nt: TGTGCCAGCAGTCTCACGGCCCGTGGGGATGAGCAGTTCTTC

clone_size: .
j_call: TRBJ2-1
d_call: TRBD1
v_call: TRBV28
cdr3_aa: CASSPGQLINEQFF
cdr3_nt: TGTGCCAGCAGTCCGGGACAGTTAATCAATGAGCAGTTCTTC

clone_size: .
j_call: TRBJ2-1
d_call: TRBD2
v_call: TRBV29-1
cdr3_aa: CSKKGLAGGGDEQFF
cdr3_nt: TGCAGCAAGAAAGGACTAGCCGGTGGGGGGGATGAGCAGTTCTTC

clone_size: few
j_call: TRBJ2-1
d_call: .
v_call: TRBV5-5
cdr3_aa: CASSLALNYNEQFF
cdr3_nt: TGTGCCAGCAGCTTGGCCCTTAACTACAATGAGCAGTTCTTC

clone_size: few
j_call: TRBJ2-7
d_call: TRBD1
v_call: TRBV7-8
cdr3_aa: CASSSRDRGFYEQYF
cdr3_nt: TGTGCCAGCAGCTCCCGGGACAGGGGGTTCTACGAGCAGTACTTC

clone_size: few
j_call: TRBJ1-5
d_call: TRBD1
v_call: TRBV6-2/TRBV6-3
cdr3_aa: CASRLQGLSNQPQHF
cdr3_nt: TGTGCCAGCAGATTACAGGGGTTGAGCAATCAGCCCCAGCATTTT

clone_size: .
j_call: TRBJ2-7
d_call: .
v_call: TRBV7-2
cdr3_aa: CASNLMGGEQYF
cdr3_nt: TGTGCCAGCAACTTGATGGGGGGCGAGCAGTACTTC

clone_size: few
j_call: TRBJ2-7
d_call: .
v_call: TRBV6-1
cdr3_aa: CASSERRASYEQYF
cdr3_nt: TGTGCCAGCAGTGAACGGCGGGCGTCCTACGAGCAGTACTTC

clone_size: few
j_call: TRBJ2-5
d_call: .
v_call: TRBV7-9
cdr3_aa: CASSFHGGEETQYF
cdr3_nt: TGTGCCAGCAGCTTTCATGGCGGGGAGGAGACCCAGTACTTC

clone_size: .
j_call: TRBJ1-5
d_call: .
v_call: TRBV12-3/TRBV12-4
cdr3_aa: CASSFGLGGGQPQHF
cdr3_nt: TGTGCCAGCAGTTTTGGGTTGGGGGGCGGACAGCCCCAGCATTTT

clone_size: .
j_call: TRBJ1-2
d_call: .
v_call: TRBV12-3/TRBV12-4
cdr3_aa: CASSWDSNFGYTF
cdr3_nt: TGTGCCAGCAGTTGGGACTCTAACTTTGGCTACACCTTC

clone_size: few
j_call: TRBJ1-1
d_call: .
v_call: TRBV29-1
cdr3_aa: CSVGHTVNTEAFF
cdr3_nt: TGCAGCGTCGGTCATACAGTGAACACTGAAGCTTTCTTT

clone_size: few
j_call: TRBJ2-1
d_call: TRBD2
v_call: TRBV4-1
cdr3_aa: CASSQVVAGGVEQFF
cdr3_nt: TGCGCCAGCAGCCAAGTGGTAGCGGGAGGGGTTGAGCAGTTCTTC

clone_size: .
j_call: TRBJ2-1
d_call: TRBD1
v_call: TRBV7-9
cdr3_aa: CASSPSVRGQGYNEQFF
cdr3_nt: TGTGCCAGCAGCCCCTCCGTAAGAGGACAGGGGTACAATGAGCAGTTCTTC

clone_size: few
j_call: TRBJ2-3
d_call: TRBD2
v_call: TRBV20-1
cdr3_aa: CSYGTPRTSGRDTQYF
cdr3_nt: TGCAGTTATGGGACTCCTAGGACTAGCGGGAGGGATACGCAGTATTTT

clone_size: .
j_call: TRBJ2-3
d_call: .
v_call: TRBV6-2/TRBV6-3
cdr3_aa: CASELRRYTDTQYF
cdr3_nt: TGTGCCAGCGAGCTCAGGAGATACACAGATACGCAGTATTTT

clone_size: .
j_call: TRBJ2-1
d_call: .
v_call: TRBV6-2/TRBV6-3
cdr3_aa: CASSYSKLDPQSYNEQFF
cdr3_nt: TGTGCCAGCAGTTACTCGAAATTGGACCCCCAGTCCTACAATGAGCAGTTCTTC

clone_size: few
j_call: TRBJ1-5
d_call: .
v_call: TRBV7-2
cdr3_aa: CASSLKQSNQPQHF
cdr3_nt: TGTGCCAGCAGCTTAAAACAGAGCAATCAGCCCCAGCATTTT

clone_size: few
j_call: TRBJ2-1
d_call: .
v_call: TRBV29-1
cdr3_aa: CSGEGRDGPYNEQFF
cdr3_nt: TGCAGCGGAGAAGGACGGGATGGCCCCTACAATGAGCAGTTCTTC

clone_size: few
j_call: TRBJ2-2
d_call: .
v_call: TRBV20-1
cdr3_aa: CSASPRNTGELFF
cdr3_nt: TGCAGTGCTAGTCCGCGGAACACCGGGGAGCTGTTTTTT

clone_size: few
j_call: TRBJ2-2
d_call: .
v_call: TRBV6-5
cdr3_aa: CASSYGFQGNGELFF
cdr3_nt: TGTGCCAGCAGTTACGGGTTTCAGGGTAACGGGGAGCTCTTTTTT

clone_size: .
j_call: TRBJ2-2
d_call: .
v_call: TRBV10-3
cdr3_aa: CAIKRIGELFF
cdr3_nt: TGTGCCATCAAGCGTATCGGGGAGCTGTTTTTT

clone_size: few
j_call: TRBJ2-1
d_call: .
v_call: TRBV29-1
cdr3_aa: CSVEDLTGPLEQFF
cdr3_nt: TGCAGCGTTGAAGATTTGACGGGTCCCCTTGAGCAGTTCTTC

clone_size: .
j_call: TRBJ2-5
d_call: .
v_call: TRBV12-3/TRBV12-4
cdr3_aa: CASSLGALERETQYF
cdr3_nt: TGTGCCAGCAGTTTAGGAGCCCTCGAGAGGGAGACCCAGTACTTC

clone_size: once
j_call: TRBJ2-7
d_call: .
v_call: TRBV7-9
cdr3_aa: CASSPQLRIHEQYF
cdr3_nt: TGTGCCAGCAGCCCTCAGCTACGCATCCACGAGCAGTACTTC